A single sample gave rise to the 2 T cell receptor beta chains below, sequenced in a study of blood T cells in healthy people across ages. The authors ran a second PCR of about 6 to 11 cycles using a sample-barcoded 5' primer and a J-beta primer mix. TCRdb reprocessed the 5' RACE reads via MiXCR and lists one record per CDR3 protein. The sample gives 1.2 million to 1.5 million distinct CDR3 sequences, approximately 42% of which show up once; approximately 7.9% is in the top ten. Sample: blood. These receptors came from a woman aged 18-30 years in good health.

The genes are TRBV4-1 and TRBJ1-2, with 7 nucleotides matching TRBD1. The germline gives CDR1 MGHRA, CDR2 YSYEKL. V lost 0 bases to trimming and J lost 8 bases; unmatched junction nucleotides: 18. This CDR3 has 18 residues. The CDR3 region is CASSQDITDRNYMLGYTF. Here the CDR3 DNA reads TGCGCCAGCAGCCAAGATATAACGGACAGGAACTACATGCTGGGCTACACCTTC.

The V and J genes are TRBV2 and TRBJ1-1; TRBD1 is a possible D gene (5 bases). The V end was cut by 0 bases, the J end by 6 bases, with 17 bases between. CDR3 size: 16 residues. CDR1 is SNHLY, CDR2 FYNNEI, per germline. CDR3 protein: CASSEALGGINPEAFF. In nucleotides, the CDR3 is TGTGCCAGCAGTGAAGCGCTGGGGGGGATTAACCCTGAAGCTTTCTTT.